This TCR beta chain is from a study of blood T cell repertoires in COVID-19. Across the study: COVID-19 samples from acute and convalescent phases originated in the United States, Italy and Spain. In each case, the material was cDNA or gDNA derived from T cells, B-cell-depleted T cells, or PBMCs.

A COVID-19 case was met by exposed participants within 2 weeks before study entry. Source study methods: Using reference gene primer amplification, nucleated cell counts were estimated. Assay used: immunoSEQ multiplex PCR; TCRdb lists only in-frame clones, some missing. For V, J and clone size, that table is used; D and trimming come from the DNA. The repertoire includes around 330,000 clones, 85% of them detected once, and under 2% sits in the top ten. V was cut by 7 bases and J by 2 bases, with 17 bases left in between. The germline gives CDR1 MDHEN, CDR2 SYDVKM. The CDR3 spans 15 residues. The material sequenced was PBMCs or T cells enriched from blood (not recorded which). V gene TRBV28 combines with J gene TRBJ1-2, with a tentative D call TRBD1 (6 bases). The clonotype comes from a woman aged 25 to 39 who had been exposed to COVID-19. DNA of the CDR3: TGTGCCAGCATAAGGGGGGGCAAGGAGAACTATGGCTACACCTTC. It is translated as CASIRGGKENYGYTF.